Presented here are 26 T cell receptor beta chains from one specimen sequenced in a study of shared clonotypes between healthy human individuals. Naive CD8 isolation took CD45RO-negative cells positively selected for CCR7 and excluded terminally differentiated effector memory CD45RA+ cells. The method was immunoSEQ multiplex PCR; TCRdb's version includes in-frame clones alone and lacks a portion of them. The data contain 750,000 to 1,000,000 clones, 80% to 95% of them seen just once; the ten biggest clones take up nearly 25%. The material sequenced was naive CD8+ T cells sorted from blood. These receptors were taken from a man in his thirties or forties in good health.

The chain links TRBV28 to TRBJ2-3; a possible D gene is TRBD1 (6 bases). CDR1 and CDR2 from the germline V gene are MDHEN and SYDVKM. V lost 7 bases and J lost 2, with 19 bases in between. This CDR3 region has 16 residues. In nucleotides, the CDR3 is TGTGCCAGCACCGTCGCCCCGGGACACATCACAGATACGCAGTATTTT. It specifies CASTVAPGHITDTQYF. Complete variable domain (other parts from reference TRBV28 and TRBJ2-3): DVKVTQSSRYLVKRTGEKVFLECVQDMDHENMFWYRQDPGLGLRLIYFSYDVKMKEKGDIPEGYSVSREKKERFSLILESASTNQTSMYLCASTVAPGHITDTQYFGPGTRLTVL.

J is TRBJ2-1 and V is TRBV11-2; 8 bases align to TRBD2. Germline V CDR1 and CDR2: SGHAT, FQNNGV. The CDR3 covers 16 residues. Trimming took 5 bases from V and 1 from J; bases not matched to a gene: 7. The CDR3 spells CASSPSGLVSYNEQFF. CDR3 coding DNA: TGTGCCAGCAGCCCCTCGGGACTAGTTTCCTACAATGAGCAGTTCTTC. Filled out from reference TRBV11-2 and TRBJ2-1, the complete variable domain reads EAGVAQSPRYKIIEKRQSVAFWCNPISGHATLYWYQQILGQGPKLLIQFQNNGVVDDSQLPKDRFSAERLKGVDSTLKIQPAKLEDSAVYLCASSPSGLVSYNEQFFGPGTRLTVL.

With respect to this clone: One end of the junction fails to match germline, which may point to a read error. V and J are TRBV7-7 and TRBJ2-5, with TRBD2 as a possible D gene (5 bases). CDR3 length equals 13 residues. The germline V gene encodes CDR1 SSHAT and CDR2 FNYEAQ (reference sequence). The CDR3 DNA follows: TGTGCTAGCAGCTTAAACGGGAAAGAGACCCAGTACTTC. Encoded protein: CASSLNGKETQYF.

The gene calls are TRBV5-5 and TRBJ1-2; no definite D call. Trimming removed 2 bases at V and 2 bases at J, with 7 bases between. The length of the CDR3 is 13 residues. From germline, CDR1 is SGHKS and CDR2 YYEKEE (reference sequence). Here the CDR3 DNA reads TGTGCCAGCAGCTTAACACCGAACTATGGCTACACCTTC. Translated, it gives CASSLTPNYGYTF.

CDR3 in amino acids: CASSHEWRLAGVTAYEQYF. The CDR3 region has the DNA TGTGCCAGCAGCCATGAGTGGAGACTAGCGGGAGTAACGGCCTACGAGCAGTACTTC. The J gene is TRBJ2-7, the V gene TRBV7-2; TRBD2 matches 12 bases. The CDR3 is 19 amino acids. In germline, CDR1 is SGHTA, CDR2 FQGNSA. V shed 5 bases, J shed 2 bases, and the junction held 16 bases outside the gene matches.

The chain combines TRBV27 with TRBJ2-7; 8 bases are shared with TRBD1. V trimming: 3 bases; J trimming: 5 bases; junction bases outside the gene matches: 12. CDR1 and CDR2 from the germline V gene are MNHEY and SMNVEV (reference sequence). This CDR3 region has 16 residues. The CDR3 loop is CASSFWTGTGRHEQYF. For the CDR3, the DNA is TGTGCCAGCAGTTTTTGGACCGGGACAGGTCGCCACGAGCAGTACTTC.

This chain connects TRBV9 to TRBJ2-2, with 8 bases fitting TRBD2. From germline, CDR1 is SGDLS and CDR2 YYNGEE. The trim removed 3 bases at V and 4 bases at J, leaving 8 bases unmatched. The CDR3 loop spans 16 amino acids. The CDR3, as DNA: TGTGCCAGCAGCGAAGCGGGAGAATGGGGCACCGGGGAGCTGTTTTTT. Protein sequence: CASSEAGEWGTGELFF.

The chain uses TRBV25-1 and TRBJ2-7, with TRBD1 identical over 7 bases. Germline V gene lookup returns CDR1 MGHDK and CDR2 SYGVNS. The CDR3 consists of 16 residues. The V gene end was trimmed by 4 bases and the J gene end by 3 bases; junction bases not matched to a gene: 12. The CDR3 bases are TGTGCCAGCAGTGTAATTACCGGGACAGCGAGCTACGAGCAGTACTTC. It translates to CASSVITGTASYEQYF.

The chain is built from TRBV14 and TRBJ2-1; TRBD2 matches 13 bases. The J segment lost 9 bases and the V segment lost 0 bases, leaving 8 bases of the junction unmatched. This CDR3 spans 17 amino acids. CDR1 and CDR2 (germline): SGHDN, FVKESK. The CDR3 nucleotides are TGTGCCAGCAGCCAAGACCTTGGACTAGCGGGAGAGTTTGAGCAGTTCTTC. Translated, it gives CASSQDLGLAGEFEQFF.

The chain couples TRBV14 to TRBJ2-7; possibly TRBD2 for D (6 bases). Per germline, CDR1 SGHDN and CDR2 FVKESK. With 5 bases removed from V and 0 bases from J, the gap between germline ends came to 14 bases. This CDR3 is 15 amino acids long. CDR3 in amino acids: CASSTTREVSYEQYF. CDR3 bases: TGTGCCAGCAGCACAACCAGGGAGGTCTCCTACGAGCAGTACTTC.

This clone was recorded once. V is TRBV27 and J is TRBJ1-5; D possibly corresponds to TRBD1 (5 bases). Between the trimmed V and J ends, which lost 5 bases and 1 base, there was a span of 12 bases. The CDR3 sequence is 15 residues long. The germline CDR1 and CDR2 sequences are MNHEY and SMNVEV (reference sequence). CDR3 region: CASSPYGGSNQPQHF. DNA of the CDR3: TGTGCCAGCAGTCCATATGGGGGAAGCAATCAGCCCCAGCATTTT.

The CDR3 DNA reads TGCGCCAGCAGGCGGACGGGACCCTTAGAGACCCAGTACTTC. Translated: CASRRTGPLETQYF. This chain connects TRBV5-1 to TRBJ2-5; D could derive from TRBD1 or TRBD2 (5 bases each). Germline-derived CDR1 and CDR2 are SGHRS and YFSETQ. This CDR3 has 14 amino acids. Trimming took off 5 bases at V and 4 bases at J, with 15 bases between the two ends.

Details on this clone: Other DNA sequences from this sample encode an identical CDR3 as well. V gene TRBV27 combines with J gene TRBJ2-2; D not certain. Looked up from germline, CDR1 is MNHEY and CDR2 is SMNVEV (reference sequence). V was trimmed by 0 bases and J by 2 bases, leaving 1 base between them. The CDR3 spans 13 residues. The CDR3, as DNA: TGTGCCAGCAGTTTATCAAACACCGGGGAGCTGTTTTTT. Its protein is CASSLSNTGELFF.

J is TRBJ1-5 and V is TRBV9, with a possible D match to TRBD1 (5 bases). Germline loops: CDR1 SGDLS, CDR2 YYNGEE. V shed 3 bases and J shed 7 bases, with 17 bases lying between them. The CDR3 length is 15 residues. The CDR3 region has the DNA TGTGCCAGCAGCGGAGGGACGGCTCCGGGGCAGCCCCAGCATTTT. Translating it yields CASSGGTAPGQPQHF.

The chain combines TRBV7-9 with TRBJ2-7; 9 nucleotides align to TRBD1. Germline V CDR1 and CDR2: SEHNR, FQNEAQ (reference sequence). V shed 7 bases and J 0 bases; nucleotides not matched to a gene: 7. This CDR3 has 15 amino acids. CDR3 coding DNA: TGTGCCAGCAACCCCCTGGGACAGGGCTCCTACGAGCAGTACTTC. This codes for CASNPLGQGSYEQYF.

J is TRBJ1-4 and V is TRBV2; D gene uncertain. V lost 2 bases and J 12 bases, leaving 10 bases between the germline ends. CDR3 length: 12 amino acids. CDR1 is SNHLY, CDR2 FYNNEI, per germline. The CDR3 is CASSENQPELFF. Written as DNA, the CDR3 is TGTGCCAGCAGTGAAAACCAACCTGAACTGTTTTTT.

This CDR3 reads CASSVQGASNQPQHF. Here the CDR3 DNA reads TGTGCCAGCAGCGTACAGGGGGCGAGCAATCAGCCCCAGCATTTT. The chain joins TRBV5-6 to TRBJ1-5; 9 nucleotides line up with TRBD1. Germline trimming cut 4 bases from V and 1 base from J; bases unmatched to any gene: 3. The CDR3 runs to 15 residues. The germline CDR1 and CDR2 sequences are SGHDT and YYEEEE.

The CDR3 protein is CASSQRGFIYEQYF. For the CDR3, the DNA is TGTGCCAGCAGTCAGAGGGGGTTTATTTACGAGCAGTACTTC. The chain joins TRBV28 to TRBJ2-7; the D gene is possibly TRBD1 (6 bases). Trimming removed 5 bases from V and 4 bases from J, with 15 bases in between. The CDR3 consists of 14 residues. In germline, CDR1 is MDHEN, CDR2 SYDVKM.

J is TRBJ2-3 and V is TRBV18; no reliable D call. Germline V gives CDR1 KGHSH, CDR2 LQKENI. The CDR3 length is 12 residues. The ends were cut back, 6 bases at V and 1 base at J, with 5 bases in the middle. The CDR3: CASSARTDTQYF. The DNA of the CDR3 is TGTGCCAGCTCTGCTCGCACAGATACGCAGTATTTT.

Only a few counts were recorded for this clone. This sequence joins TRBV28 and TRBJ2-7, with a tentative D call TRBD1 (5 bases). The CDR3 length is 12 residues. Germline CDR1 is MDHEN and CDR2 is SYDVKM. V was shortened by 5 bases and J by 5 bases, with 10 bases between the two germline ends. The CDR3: CASSHRQNEQYF. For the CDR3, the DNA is TGTGCCAGCAGTCACCGACAGAACGAGCAGTACTTC.

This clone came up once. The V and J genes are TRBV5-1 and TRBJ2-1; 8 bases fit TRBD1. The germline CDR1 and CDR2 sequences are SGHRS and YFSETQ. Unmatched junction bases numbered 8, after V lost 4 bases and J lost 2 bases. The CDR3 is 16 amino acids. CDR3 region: CASSPDRDRPYNEQFF. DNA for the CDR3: TGCGCCAGCAGCCCCGACCGGGACAGGCCCTACAATGAGCAGTTCTTC.

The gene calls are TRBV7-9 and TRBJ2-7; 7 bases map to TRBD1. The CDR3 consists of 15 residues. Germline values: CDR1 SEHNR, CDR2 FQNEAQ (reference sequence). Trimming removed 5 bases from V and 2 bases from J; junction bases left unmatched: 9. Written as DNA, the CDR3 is TGTGCCAGCAGCGCACCCTTCGACAGGGCCTACGAGCAGTACTTC. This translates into CASSAPFDRAYEQYF. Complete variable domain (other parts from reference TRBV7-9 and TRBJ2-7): DTGVSQNPRHKITKRGQNVTFRCDPISEHNRLYWYRQTLGQGPEFLTYFQNEAQLEKSRLLSDRFSAERPKGSFSTLEIQRTEQGDSAMYLCASSAPFDRAYEQYFGPGTRLTVT.

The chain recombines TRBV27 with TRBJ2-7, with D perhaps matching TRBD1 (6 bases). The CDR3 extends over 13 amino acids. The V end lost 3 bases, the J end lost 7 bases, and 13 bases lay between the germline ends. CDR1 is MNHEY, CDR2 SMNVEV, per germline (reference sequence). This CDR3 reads CASSLGQASEQYF. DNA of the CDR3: TGTGCCAGCAGTTTGGGACAAGCCTCAGAGCAGTACTTC.

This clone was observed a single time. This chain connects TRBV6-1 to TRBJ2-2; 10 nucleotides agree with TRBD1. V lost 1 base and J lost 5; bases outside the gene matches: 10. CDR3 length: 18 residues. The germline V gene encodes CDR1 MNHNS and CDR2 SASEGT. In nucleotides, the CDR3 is TGTGCCAGCAGTGAAGAGGACTATCCGGGACAGGGGACCGGGGAGCTGTTTTTT. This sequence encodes CASSEEDYPGQGTGELFF.

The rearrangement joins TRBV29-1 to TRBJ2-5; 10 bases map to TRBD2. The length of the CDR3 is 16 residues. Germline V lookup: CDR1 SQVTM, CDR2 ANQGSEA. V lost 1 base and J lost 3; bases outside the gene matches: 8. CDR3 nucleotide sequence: TGCAGCGTTGAAGTCGTAAGCGGGAGGGCCGAAGAGACCCAGTACTTC. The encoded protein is CSVEVVSGRAEETQYF.

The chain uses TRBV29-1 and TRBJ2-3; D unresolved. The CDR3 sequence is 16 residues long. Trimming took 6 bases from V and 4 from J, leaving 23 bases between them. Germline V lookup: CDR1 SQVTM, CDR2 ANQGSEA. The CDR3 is CSVPTSGLTGADTQYF. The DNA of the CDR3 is TGCAGCGTCCCCACCTCAGGTTTAACTGGGGCAGATACGCAGTATTTT.